This T cell receptor beta chain was identified in a study of blood T cells in healthy people across ages. Primers used in a second PCR of roughly 6 to 12 cycles were a sample-barcoded 5' primer and a J-beta primer mix. Each cDNA molecule carried a tag from a template-switch adaptor that contained 12 random nucleotides. TCRdb recomputed calls from the 5' RACE reads with MiXCR, one row per CDR3 protein. The table records some 780,000 distinct CDR3 sequences, roughly three fifths of them present only once. General study results and limits: A strong correlation was seen between TCR beta diversity and naive T cell percentage. Measured against age, TCR beta diversity per million T cells decreased in a roughly linear manner.

Germline V gives CDR1 SGDLS, CDR2 YYNGEE. This CDR3 is built from 15 residues. The V and J ends lost 0 bases and 5 bases respectively, with 13 bases between them. The sample holds one count of this clonotype. Its antigen is not known. The rearrangement links TRBV9 to TRBJ2-3; the D gene is possibly TRBD1 (6 bases). The receptor's source is a man aged 40-50 years in good health. Sequenced material: blood. The CDR3 loop is CASSVDSDSRDTQYF. The CDR3 nucleotides are TGTGCCAGCAGCGTAGACTCGGACAGTAGAGATACGCAGTATTTT.